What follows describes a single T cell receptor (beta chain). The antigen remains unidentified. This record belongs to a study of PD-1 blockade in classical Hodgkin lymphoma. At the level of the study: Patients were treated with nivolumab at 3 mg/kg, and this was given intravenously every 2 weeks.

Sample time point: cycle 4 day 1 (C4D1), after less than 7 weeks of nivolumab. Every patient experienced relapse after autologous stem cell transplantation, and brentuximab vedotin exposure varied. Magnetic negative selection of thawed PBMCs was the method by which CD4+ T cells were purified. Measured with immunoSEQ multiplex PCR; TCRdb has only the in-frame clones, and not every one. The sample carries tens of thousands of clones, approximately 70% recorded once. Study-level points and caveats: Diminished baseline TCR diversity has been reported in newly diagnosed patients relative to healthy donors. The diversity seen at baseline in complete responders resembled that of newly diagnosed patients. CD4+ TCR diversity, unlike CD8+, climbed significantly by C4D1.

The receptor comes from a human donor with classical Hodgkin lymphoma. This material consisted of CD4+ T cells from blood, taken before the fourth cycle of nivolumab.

This CDR3 reads CASSAWGAEAFF. The CDR3 nucleotides read TGTGCCAGCAGCGCATGGGGCGCTGAAGCTTTCTTT. The V call is TRBV6-1, the J call TRBJ1-1; the D gene is possibly TRBD1 (5 bases). Germline assignment: CDR1 MNHNS and CDR2 SASEGT. V was shortened by 6 bases and J by 6 bases, with 11 bases between the two germline ends. This CDR3 is built from 12 residues.